The entry below describes one TCR beta chain. This receptor's antigen is unknown. No much larger clone exists at a distance of one base, and base qualities are not known. The CDR1 and CDR2 encoded by the germline V gene are KGHSH and LQKENI. The CDR3 starts with the cysteine, ends with the phenylalanine, and has 14 residues. Only CDR3 DNA is held: 42 bases, read in frame from base 1. V and J lose 4 bases and 5 bases, and a span of 13 bases separates them. The data were taken from a study of blood T cell repertoires in COVID-19 (dated by TCRdb to about 2020). With regard to the full study: Samples covering the acute and convalescent phases of COVID-19 were provided by collaborators in the United States, Italy and Spain. The prospective study material was composed of cDNA or gDNA derived from T cells, B-cell-depleted T cells, or PBMCs. Deeply sampled blood TCRbeta repertoires from subjects exposed to, actively infected with, or recovered from COVID-19 were included in the dataset. A freely available public database, intended as a resource for researchers studying the immune response to SARS-CoV-2, is where the repertoires were released. The samples were drawn from two sources: the first 160 participants of the ongoing ImmuneRACE study, and fewer than 1,500 subjects contributed by 6 global collaborators. Sample metadata almost always included a de-identified subject ID, COVID-19 status, age in years and sex. HLA class I and class II types, where available, came from metadata supplied by the sample provider rather than from assay-based typing.

The immunoSEQ Assay, a bias-controlled multiplex PCR, was used to amplify TCRbeta CDR3 regions from genomic DNA. Under the source paper's analysis protocol: Within the assay, amplification of reference gene primers was used to estimate how many nucleated cells each sample contained. To quantify the absolute abundance of each unique TCRbeta CDR3 rearrangement, sequence reads were collapsed and filtered. For each sample, productive Simpson clonality was calculated as the square root of Simpson's diversity index over productive rearrangements. TCRdb carries this immuneACCESS record with in-frame sequences only. Its versions omit some clonotypes, under half of them owing to an unresolved V gene in the studies checked, with the rest unexplained. D and trimming were read from the DNA, whereas the V and J calls and clone size are those reported in that table. The sample has under 200,000 clones on record, roughly four fifths of them singletons. About 1.5% of the sample is in the top ten clones.

The investigation overall reported the following: How much clinical and demographic metadata was included differed by source and by participant, and the metadata was provided uncurated.

The collaborating institutions used their own protocols to collect whole blood in K2EDTA tubes. For TCRbeta analysis, collaborators shipped samples as frozen whole blood, isolated PBMCs, or DNA extracted from either of those sample types. The origin of this receptor is a human donor in a cohort sampled during active COVID-19. Sequenced: peripheral blood. The receptor chain draws on TRBV18 and TRBJ2-3; D gene: possibly TRBD1, on 5 matching bases. CDR3 region: CASSRNQGQDTQYF. The DNA sequence reads TGTGCCAGCTCACGGAACCAGGGCCAAGATACGCAGTATTTT.